Each of the 28 T cell receptor beta chains below was sequenced from the same sample in a study of cytomegalovirus exposure and HLA in healthy donors. PCR primers comprised 60 Vbeta and 13 Jbeta primers. This table comes from immunoSEQ multiplex PCR, and its TCRdb copy is limited to in-frame clones, with some not included. The repertoire holds some 240,000 clones, over 90% seen once, with approximately 1.5% in the top ten. The specimen was PBMCs. The receptors shown here come from a girl aged 2 to 10 in good health and CMV-seronegative.

This chain connects TRBV5-4 to TRBJ2-1, with TRBD2 as a possible D gene (5 bases). V was trimmed by 1 base and J by 1 base, leaving 12 bases between them. Germline lookup yields CDR1 SGHNT and CDR2 YYREEE (reference sequence). The CDR3 is made up of 16 amino acids. CDR3 nucleotides: TGTGCCAGCAGCTTGCCCTCGGAGGCGTCCTACAATGAGCAGTTCTTC. Protein: CASSLPSEASYNEQFF.

The gene calls are TRBV5-6 and TRBJ1-4, with no clear D. V was shortened by 2 bases and J by 8 bases, with 13 bases between the two germline ends. The CDR3 sequence is 14 residues long. Per germline, CDR1 SGHDT and CDR2 YYEEEE. CDR3 DNA: TGTGCCAGCAGCTTTTTACGAAACGGGGAAAAACTGTTTTTT. Amino acids: CASSFLRNGEKLFF.

The chain combines TRBV6-6 with TRBJ2-7; TRBD2 matches at 10 bases. Trimming at V came to 4 bases and at J to 2 bases, leaving 5 bases not matched to a gene. The CDR3 is 15 residues long. The germline V gene encodes CDR1 MNHNY and CDR2 SVGAGI (reference sequence). Here the CDR3 reads CASSFTSGAAYEQYF. The CDR3 region has the DNA TGTGCCAGCAGTTTCACTAGCGGGGCGGCCTACGAGCAGTACTTC.

V gene TRBV6-5 combines with J gene TRBJ2-5; 7 positions agree with TRBD1. The J segment lost 0 bases and the V segment lost 5 bases, leaving 3 bases of the junction unmatched. The CDR3 runs 14 residues. Germline CDR1 and CDR2: MNHEY and SVGAGI. In DNA form, the CDR3 reads TGTGCCAGCAGTCCGGGACAGTACCAAGAGACCCAGTACTTC. Translation: CASSPGQYQETQYF.

The chain carries TRBV9 and TRBJ1-2, with D perhaps matching TRBD1 (6 bases). The CDR3 has 12 amino acids. Germline V gene sequence: CDR1 SGDLS, CDR2 YYNGEE. V was trimmed by 0 bases and J by 8 bases, leaving 8 bases between them. Here the CDR3 DNA reads TGTGCCAGCAGCGTAGGGGGACACGGCTACACCTTC. Protein: CASSVGGHGYTF.

This sequence joins TRBV28 and TRBJ2-5, with 8 bases matching TRBD1. Gene TRBJ2-7 matches the end of the DNA better, so the J call may be wrong. The CDR3 loop spans 14 amino acids. Germline lookup yields CDR1 MDHEN and CDR2 SYDVKM. The DNA for the CDR3 is TGTGCCAGCAGTTTTGAACAGGGGGCCTACGAGCAGTACTTC. Translating gives CASSFEQGAYEQYF.

The genes are TRBV29-1 and TRBJ1-2; TRBD1 aligns across 9 bases. The CDR3 totals 13 residues. Germline CDR1 and CDR2: SQVTM and ANQGSEA. Trimming took 3 bases from V and 4 from J; bases not matched to a gene: 3. Here the CDR3 DNA reads TGCAGCGTTGACGCGACAGGGGGCTATGGCTACACCTTC. Protein product: CSVDATGGYGYTF.

This sequence joins TRBV2 and TRBJ2-1; 10 nucleotides line up with TRBD2. Germline V CDR1 and CDR2: SNHLY, FYNNEI. Germline trimming cut 5 bases from V and 4 bases from J; bases unmatched to any gene: 5. The CDR3 is 15 residues long. The CDR3 region is CASSSGTSVYNEQFF. CDR3 in DNA: TGTGCCAGCAGTTCCGGGACTAGCGTTTACAATGAGCAGTTCTTC.

The gene calls are TRBV7-9 and TRBJ2-1; no definite D call. Deletions cut 5 bases from V and 6 bases from J, with 11 bases between. CDR3 length equals 13 residues. The germline gives CDR1 SEHNR, CDR2 FQNEAQ (reference sequence). The CDR3: CASSNDKSNEQFF. As DNA, the CDR3 is TGTGCCAGCAGCAATGACAAGTCCAATGAGCAGTTCTTC.

This chain links TRBV27 with TRBJ2-3; 7 bases agree with TRBD1. The germline gives CDR1 MNHEY, CDR2 SMNVEV (reference sequence). The CDR3 totals 14 residues. V dropped 5 bases and J dropped 2; count of bases not matched to a gene: 4. The CDR3 sequence is CASSLGQYTDTQYF. The CDR3 nucleotides are TGTGCCAGCAGTCTGGGACAGTACACAGATACGCAGTATTTT.

The chain uses TRBV7-8 and TRBJ1-1; TRBD1 is a possible D gene (5 bases). Trimming stripped 5 bases from V and 0 bases from J, with 7 bases between. CDR1 is SGHVS, CDR2 FQNEAQ, per germline. CDR3 length equals 13 residues. The CDR3 coding sequence is TGTGCCAGCAGCGGAGGGGTGAACACTGAAGCTTTCTTT. Its translation: CASSGGVNTEAFF.

The rearrangement joins TRBV11-2 to TRBJ2-1; TRBD2 aligns across 8 bases. The CDR3 is 15 residues long. The V gene's germline CDR1 is SGHAT and CDR2 FQNNGV. V shed 3 bases, J shed 2 bases, and the junction held 3 bases outside the gene matches. The DNA for the CDR3 is TGTGCCAGCAGCTTTACTAGCGGAACCTACAATGAGCAGTTCTTC. The encoded protein is CASSFTSGTYNEQFF.

The V gene is TRBV5-1, the J gene TRBJ1-3, with 8 bases fitting TRBD1. The germline V gene has CDR1 SGHRS and CDR2 YFSETQ. V was clipped by 1 base and J by 6 bases; unmatched bases: 6. There are 15 residues in the CDR3. CDR3 coding DNA: TGCGCCAGCAGCTTGATGACAGGGGCCCTAAACACCATATATTTT. Translating it yields CASSLMTGALNTIYF.

The rearrangement uses TRBV5-6 and TRBJ2-5; D unclear. Deletions cut 2 bases from V and 4 bases from J, with 15 bases between. Germline-derived CDR1 and CDR2 are SGHDT and YYEEEE. CDR3 length: 15 residues. CDR3 coding DNA: TGTGCCAGCAGCTTATCCGTGGAGCGACTAGAGACCCAGTACTTC. Its translation is CASSLSVERLETQYF.

The chain joins TRBV6-1 to TRBJ2-7; D not certain. Germline lookup yields CDR1 MNHNS and CDR2 SASEGT. The CDR3 consists of 14 residues. V lost 4 bases and J lost 3, with 13 bases in between. CDR3 DNA sequence: TGTGCCAGCAGTGTAGGCCAGGTTATCTACGAGCAGTACTTC. It yields the protein CASSVGQVIYEQYF.

The V gene is TRBV5-1, the J gene TRBJ2-3; D possibly corresponds to TRBD2 (6 bases). The CDR3 covers 16 residues. Trimming left V 0 bases short and J 4 bases short, with 15 bases between. The V gene's germline CDR1 is SGHRS and CDR2 YFSETQ. CDR3 loop: CASSLASGSRPDTQYF. CDR3 DNA: TGCGCCAGCAGCTTGGCTTCCGGGAGTAGGCCAGATACGCAGTATTTT.

CDR3 residues: CASSQVARGFDGGELFF. The CDR3 DNA follows: TGTGCCAGCAGCCAAGTCGCAAGAGGGTTCGATGGCGGGGAGCTGTTTTTT. The rearrangement links TRBV14 to TRBJ2-2; a weak D match, TRBD2 (5 bases). V was pared by 1 base and J by 7 bases, with 19 bases between. Germline loops: CDR1 SGHDN, CDR2 FVKESK. This CDR3 is 17 amino acids long. The variable domain in full, with the rest retrieved from reference TRBV14 and TRBJ2-2, is EAGVTQFPSHSVIEKGQTVTLRCDPISGHDNLYWYRRVMGKEIKFLLHFVKESKQDESGMPNNRFLAERTGGTYSTLKVQPAELEDSGVYFCASSQVARGFDGGELFFGEGSRLTVL.

The gene calls are TRBV2 and TRBJ2-1; 10 nucleotides align to TRBD2. V shed 5 bases and J 0 bases; nucleotides not matched to a gene: 1. Germline CDR1 is SNHLY and CDR2 is FYNNEI. This CDR3 has 15 residues. This CDR3 reads CASSSSGSSYNEQFF. CDR3 in DNA: TGTGCCAGCAGTTCTAGCGGGAGCTCCTACAATGAGCAGTTCTTC. The whole variable domain, remainder taken from reference TRBV2 and TRBJ2-1, is EPEVTQTPSHQVTQMGQEVILRCVPISNHLYFYWYRQILGQKVEFLVSFYNNEISEKSEIFDDQFSVERPDGSNFTLKIRSTKLEDSAMYFCASSSSGSSYNEQFFGPGTRLTVL.

This chain links TRBV5-5 with TRBJ1-5, with 9 bases matching TRBD1. CDR1 is SGHKS and CDR2 is YYEKEE in the germline V gene (reference sequence). There are 17 residues in the CDR3. V lost 0 bases to trimming and J lost 7 bases; unmatched junction nucleotides: 11. CDR3 residues: CASSLAGVGTGNQPQHF. CDR3 bases: TGTGCCAGCAGCTTGGCCGGCGTCGGGACAGGGAACCAGCCCCAGCATTTT.

The gene calls are TRBV9 and TRBJ1-2, with D unresolved. Per germline, CDR1 SGDLS and CDR2 YYNGEE. The V and J ends lost 4 bases and 8 bases respectively, with 9 bases between them. The CDR3 extends over 11 amino acids. The CDR3 DNA reads TGTGCCAGCAGCAGACAATACGGCTACACCTTC. Its translation: CASSRQYGYTF.

DNA for the CDR3: TGCGCCAGCAGCTTGGCCCTAGCGGGAATTGGATACAATGAGCAGTTCTTC. It encodes CASSLALAGIGYNEQFF. The V and J genes are TRBV5-1 and TRBJ2-1; 9 bases line up with TRBD2. The trim removed 0 bases at V and 4 bases at J, leaving 8 bases unmatched. There are 17 residues in the CDR3. In germline, CDR1 is SGHRS, CDR2 YFSETQ. The whole variable domain, remainder taken from reference TRBV5-1 and TRBJ2-1, is KAGVTQTPRYLIKTRGQQVTLSCSPISGHRSVSWYQQTPGQGLQFLFEYFSETQRNKGNFPGRFSGRQFSNSRSEMNVSTLELGDSALYLCASSLALAGIGYNEQFFGPGTRLTVL.

The V and J genes are TRBV18 and TRBJ1-1; D gene ambiguous. Germline values: CDR1 KGHSH, CDR2 LQKENI. V lost 6 bases, J lost 0 bases, and 8 bases lay in between. The CDR3 runs 13 residues. CDR3: CASSATVNTEAFF. CDR3 bases: TGTGCCAGCTCCGCTACAGTGAACACTGAAGCTTTCTTT. Drawing the rest from reference TRBV18 and TRBJ1-1, the complete variable domain is NAGVMQNPRHLVRRRGQEARLRCSPMKGHSHVYWYRQLPEEGLKFMVYLQKENIIDESGMPKERFSAEFPKEGPSILRIQQVVRGDSAAYFCASSATVNTEAFFGQGTRLTVV.

V is TRBV28 and J is TRBJ2-6; 8 nucleotides agree with TRBD1. This CDR3 has 17 residues. CDR1 is MDHEN and CDR2 is SYDVKM in the germline V gene. The V segment lost 5 bases and the J segment 4 bases; nucleotides outside the gene matches: 10. The CDR3 DNA sequence: TGTGCCAGCAGTCTCTTGGGACAGGCAGGAGGGGCCAACGTCCTGACTTTC. As protein: CASSLLGQAGGANVLTF.

The genes are TRBV11-1 and TRBJ1-1; D may be TRBD1 (6 bases). V lost 4 bases, J lost 5 bases, and 17 bases lay in between. This CDR3 spans 15 amino acids. Germline-derived CDR1 and CDR2 are SGHAT and FQDESV (reference sequence). The DNA of the CDR3 is TGTGCCAGCAGCTATGAAGGGGGTAGGAGAACTGAAGCTTTCTTT. It yields the protein CASSYEGGRRTEAFF. The variable domain in full, with the rest retrieved from reference TRBV11-1 and TRBJ1-1, is EAEVAQSPRYKITEKSQAVAFWCDPISGHATLYWYRQILGQGPELLVQFQDESVVDDSQLPKDRFSAERLKGVDSTLKIQPAELGDSAMYLCASSYEGGRRTEAFFGQGTRLTVV.

The chain carries TRBV10-3 and TRBJ1-4; 8 bases are shared with TRBD1. V dropped 4 bases and J dropped 2; count of bases not matched to a gene: 3. There are 15 residues in the CDR3. From germline, CDR1 is ENHRY and CDR2 SYGVKD. CDR3 nucleotides: TGTGCCATCAGTGGGACAGGGACGACTAATGAAAAACTGTTTTTT. Its protein is CAISGTGTTNEKLFF.

V and J are TRBV14 and TRBJ2-3; 9 nucleotides agree with TRBD2. The length of the CDR3 is 15 residues. Germline V gives CDR1 SGHDN, CDR2 FVKESK. With V trimmed by 1 base and J by 7 bases, 6 bases remained unmatched. The CDR3 sequence: CASSQASGKRNTQYF. The CDR3 DNA reads TGTGCCAGCAGCCAAGCTAGCGGGAAGAGGAATACGCAGTATTTT.

The rearrangement links TRBV27 to TRBJ1-4, with TRBD1 as a possible D gene (6 bases). The V gene lost 5 bases and the J gene lost 4 bases, with 14 bases spanning the gap. Germline V gene data show CDR1 as MNHEY and CDR2 as SMNVEV (reference sequence). The CDR3 totals 15 residues. CDR3 region: CASSLHRVGNEKLFF. The DNA of the CDR3 is TGTGCCAGCAGTCTACACAGGGTTGGTAATGAAAAACTGTTTTTT. Combining the CDR3 with reference TRBV27 and TRBJ1-4 gives the whole variable domain EAQVTQNPRYLITVTGKKLTVTCSQNMNHEYMSWYRQDPGLGLRQIYYSMNVEVTDKGDVPEGYKVSRKEKRNFPLILESPSPNQTSLYFCASSLHRVGNEKLFFGSGTQLSVL.

The chain couples TRBV30 to TRBJ2-1; 7 bases match TRBD2. V shed 2 bases and J 10 bases; nucleotides not matched to a gene: 8. Germline values: CDR1 GTSNPN, CDR2 SVGIG (reference sequence). The CDR3 extends over 13 amino acids. The CDR3 protein is CAWSYLAEKEQFF. The CDR3 bases are TGTGCCTGGAGTTATCTAGCGGAGAAAGAGCAGTTCTTC.